This is a list of T cell receptor beta chains from one sample in a study of T-cell memory formation after mild COVID-19. One entry per CDR3 protein results from TCRdb running MiXCR on the 5' RACE reads. The sample lists roughly 600,000 distinct CDR3 sequences, more than 15% occurring once. Sequenced sample: PBMCs or a T cell subset sorted from them (not recorded which). These receptors were obtained from an adult woman who had mild COVID-19 (a few samples of this study predate the infection). Cell type and time point are not known. The CDR3 runs from the conserved cysteine through the conserved F or W. The D gene is left open where the match is weak. Only part of the rows carry a size: once, few, many, or a class if the clone is expanded.

CSATRGGDDTDTQYF TGCAGTGCCACCCGCGGGGGGGATGACACAGATACGCAGTATTTT TRBJ2-3 TRBV20-1 few TRBD2
CASSLPPSNYGYTF TGTGCCAGCAGCTTACCTCCCAGTAACTATGGCTACACCTTC TRBJ1-2 TRBV7-2 NA NA
CASSLLQNEQFF TGTGCCAGCAGCTTATTACAGAATGAGCAGTTCTTC TRBJ2-1 TRBV7-8 NA NA
CSARSAVRPNTEAFF TGCAGTGCTAGGAGTGCGGTGAGGCCTAACACTGAAGCTTTCTTT TRBJ1-1 TRBV20-1 NA NA
CASRGSLAGKAGELFF TGTGCCAGTAGGGGATCACTAGCGGGAAAGGCCGGGGAGCTGTTTTTT TRBJ2-2 TRBV19 few TRBD2
CASSLAYRDAGYEQYF TGCGCCAGCAGCTTGGCATACCGGGACGCGGGATACGAGCAGTACTTC TRBJ2-7 TRBV5-1 NA NA
CASSLEGSLAGNRDTQYF TGTGCCAGCAGCTTGGAGGGGTCCCTAGCGGGAAACAGAGATACGCAGTATTTT TRBJ2-3 TRBV7-9 few TRBD2
CASGKTSGRYNEQFF TGTGCCAGCGGGAAGACTAGCGGGCGATACAATGAGCAGTTCTTC TRBJ2-1 TRBV12-3/TRBV12-4 NA TRBD2
CASSYSTRSGGSYEQYF TGTGCCAGCAGTTACTCGACCCGGTCGGGCGGATCCTACGAGCAGTACTTC TRBJ2-7 TRBV6-5 NA NA
CATSDLRDSDTQYF TGTGCCACCAGTGATTTAAGGGACAGCGATACGCAGTATTTT TRBJ2-3 TRBV24-1 NA TRBD1